This T cell receptor (beta chain) was retrieved from a study of T cell responses to AZD1222 COVID-19 vaccine. Profiling relied on immunoSEQ multiplex PCR, and the TCRdb table lists in-frame clones only, not all of them. The sample yields approximately 21,000 clones, 84% seen once. Timing groups of about 4 and about 12 weeks for second doses were pooled. Trimming cost V 6 bases and J 1 base, with 21 bases left between them. CDR1 and CDR2 from the germline V gene are KGHSH and LQKENI. This CDR3 contains 18 residues. Sequenced here: peripheral blood, sampled 28 days after the second AZD1222 dose. This rearrangement joins TRBV18 to TRBJ1-4, with TRBD1 as a possible D gene (5 bases). This TCR came from an adult who received the AZD1222 COVID-19 vaccine. Written as DNA, the CDR3 is TGTGCCAGCTCTCTATCCTCAAGGACGGGGGGAACTAATGAAAAACTGTTTTTT. It is translated as CASSLSSRTGGTNEKLFF.